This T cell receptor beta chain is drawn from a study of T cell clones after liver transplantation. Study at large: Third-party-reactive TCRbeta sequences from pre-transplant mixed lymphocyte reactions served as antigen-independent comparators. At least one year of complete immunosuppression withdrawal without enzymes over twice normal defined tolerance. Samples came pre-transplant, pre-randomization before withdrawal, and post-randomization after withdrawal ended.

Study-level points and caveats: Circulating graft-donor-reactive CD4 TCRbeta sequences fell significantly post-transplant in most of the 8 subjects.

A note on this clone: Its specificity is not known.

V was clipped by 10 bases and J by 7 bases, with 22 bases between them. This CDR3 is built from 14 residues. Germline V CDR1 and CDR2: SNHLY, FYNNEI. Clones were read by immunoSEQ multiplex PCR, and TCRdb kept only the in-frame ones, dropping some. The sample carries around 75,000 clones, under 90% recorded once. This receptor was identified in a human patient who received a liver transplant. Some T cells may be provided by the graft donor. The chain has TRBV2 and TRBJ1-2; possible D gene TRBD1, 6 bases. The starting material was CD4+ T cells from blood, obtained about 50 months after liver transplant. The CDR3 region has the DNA TGTGCCACCCAAGGGGGGTACAGGGACGGTGGCTACACCTTC. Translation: CATQGGYRDGGYTF.